The next 23 T cell receptor beta chains were all read from a single sample in a study of blood T cell repertoires in COVID-19. Generated by immunoSEQ multiplex PCR, the TCRdb table keeps only in-frame clones and is missing some. The sample lists around 500,000 clones; 88% were seen once. Sequenced material: PBMCs or T cells enriched from blood (not recorded which). Receptor source: a woman between 40 and 50 years old who had recovered from COVID-19.

This chain uses TRBV11-2 with TRBJ2-5; tentatively, D is TRBD1 (6 bases). From germline, CDR1 is SGHAT and CDR2 FQNNGV. The V end lost 5 bases, the J end lost 3 bases, and 16 bases lay between the germline ends. This CDR3 region has 15 residues. In DNA form, the CDR3 reads TGTGCCAGCAGCCCGTTCAGTAGGGACAAAGAGACCCAGTACTTC. This sequence encodes CASSPFSRDKETQYF.

The chain couples TRBV10-3 to TRBJ2-3; 14 bases are a match to TRBD2. CDR3 length: 15 amino acids. Trimming at V came to 6 bases and at J to 8 bases, leaving 7 bases not matched to a gene. CDR1 is ENHRY and CDR2 is SYGVKD in the germline V gene. The CDR3 DNA follows: TGTGCCATCAGCCCGGGACTAGCGGGAGAGGGTACGCAGTATTTT. As protein: CAISPGLAGEGTQYF.

The rearrangement joins TRBV4-3 to TRBJ2-2; D is uncertain. The V gene lost 0 bases and the J gene lost 1 base, with 9 bases spanning the gap. The CDR3 extends over 16 amino acids. Germline V gene lookup returns CDR1 LGHNA and CDR2 YSLEER. This chain's CDR3 is CASSQERQRNTGELFF. The DNA for the CDR3 is TGCGCCAGCAGCCAAGAGAGGCAGCGGAACACCGGGGAGCTGTTTTTT.

This clone was counted a few times. V usage is TRBV30 and J usage is TRBJ1-1, with TRBD1 identical over 7 bases. Trimming took 6 bases from V and 3 from J; bases not matched to a gene: 4. The germline gives CDR1 GTSNPN, CDR2 SVGIG (reference sequence). This CDR3 has 12 amino acids. The CDR3 region is CACQGVDTEAFF. In DNA, the CDR3 is TGTGCCTGCCAGGGGGTGGACACTGAAGCTTTCTTT.

The chain carries TRBV27 and TRBJ2-5; D uncertain. The CDR3 consists of 11 residues. Trimming removed 5 bases at V and 5 bases at J, with 6 bases between. The germline gives CDR1 MNHEY, CDR2 SMNVEV (reference sequence). CDR3 residues: CASSNSETQYF. The CDR3 DNA reads as TGTGCCAGCAGTAACAGCGAGACCCAGTACTTC.

The CDR3: CASSSYRGGSYEQYF. In DNA form, the CDR3 reads TGTGCCAGCAGCTCATATAGAGGGGGCTCCTACGAGCAGTACTTC. The V call is TRBV11-2, the J call TRBJ2-7; a possible D gene is TRBD1 (6 bases). Germline V gene lookup returns CDR1 SGHAT and CDR2 FQNNGV. CDR3 length: 15 amino acids. V was pared by 4 bases and J by 0 bases, with 13 bases between.

V gene TRBV5-5 combines with J gene TRBJ2-3, with a tentative D call TRBD1 (5 bases). Trimming left V 3 bases short and J 4 bases short, with 15 bases between. Germline V CDR1 and CDR2: SGHKS, YYEKEE (reference sequence). The length of the CDR3 is 15 residues. CDR3 loop: CASSSGHIAADTQYF. In DNA form, the CDR3 reads TGTGCCAGCAGCTCCGGACACATAGCTGCAGATACGCAGTATTTT.

The chain links TRBV5-1 to TRBJ1-5; D is possibly TRBD1 (5 bases). CDR3 size: 14 residues. CDR1 and CDR2 (germline): SGHRS, YFSETQ. Trimming removed 4 bases at V and 7 bases at J, with 15 bases between. CDR3 DNA: TGCGCCAGCAGCCCCGAGGCAGGGAAGCAGCCCCAGCATTTT. This translates into CASSPEAGKQPQHF.

The chain employs TRBV10-1 and TRBJ2-1; 7 bases align to TRBD2. Germline assignment: CDR1 WNHNN and CDR2 SYGVQD (reference sequence). Trimming cost V 2 bases and J 4 bases; bases outside gene matches: 2. This CDR3 spans 14 amino acids. This chain's CDR3 is CASSEGGSYNEQFF. DNA of the CDR3: TGCGCCAGCAGTGAGGGCGGGAGTTACAATGAGCAGTTCTTC.

Note on this clone: Within the sample, other DNA sequences also encode this same CDR3. The chain couples TRBV11-3 to TRBJ1-5; D gene uncertain. CDR1 SGHNT and CDR2 YENEEA come from the germline V gene. This CDR3 has 13 amino acids. V was pared by 1 base and J by 5 bases, with 6 bases between. The CDR3 spells CASSLGSDQPQHF. For the CDR3, the DNA is TGTGCCAGCAGCTTAGGTTCCGATCAGCCCCAGCATTTT. Filled out from reference TRBV11-3 and TRBJ1-5, the complete variable domain reads EAGVVQSPRYKIIEKKQPVAFWCNPISGHNTLYWYLQNLGQGPELLIRYENEEAVDDSQLPKDRFSAERLKGVDSTLKIQPAELGDSAVYLCASSLGSDQPQHFGDGTRLSIL.

The chain employs TRBV19 and TRBJ1-5; D is unclear. CDR3 length equals 15 residues. Germline CDR1 LNHDA, CDR2 SQIVND (reference sequence). V was clipped by 10 bases and J by 9 bases, with 25 bases between them. CDR3 DNA sequence: TGTGCCACCAACTTTCTCCGGGGAGGAACCCGGCCCCAGCATTTT. Translated: CATNFLRGGTRPQHF.

The gene calls are TRBV13 and TRBJ2-7; 7 bases line up with TRBD1. Germline CDR1 is PRHDT and CDR2 is FYEKMQ (reference sequence). With V trimmed by 5 bases and J by 2 bases, 6 bases remained unmatched. This CDR3 is built from 14 residues. The CDR3 DNA reads as TGTGCCAGCAGCCTTAGGACAGGAGCCTACGAGCAGTACTTC. This codes for CASSLRTGAYEQYF.

V gene TRBV19 combines with J gene TRBJ1-2; a possible D gene is TRBD1 (6 bases). The germline gives CDR1 LNHDA, CDR2 SQIVND (reference sequence). Trimming shortened V by 7 bases and J by 4 bases, and 13 bases separated the two germline ends. The CDR3 runs 13 residues. CDR3 nucleotides: TGTGCCAGTAACCGGGGAGGGGGCTATGGCTACACCTTC. This codes for CASNRGGGYGYTF.

The V call is TRBV6-2 or TRBV6-3, the J call TRBJ1-1; the D is unclear. CDR3 length equals 15 residues. Germline lookup yields CDR1 MNHEY and CDR2 SVGEGT. Trimming removed 2 bases at V and 1 base at J, with 11 bases between. CDR3 nucleotide sequence: TGTGCCAGCAGTTACGCTAGGTCCCCGAACACTGAAGCTTTCTTT. This codes for CASSYARSPNTEAFF.

The table lists this clone with a count of one. The chain joins TRBV9 to TRBJ2-2, with D hard to call. In germline, CDR1 is SGDLS, CDR2 YYNGEE. The CDR3 is 13 residues long. V shed 0 bases and J shed 7 bases, with 7 bases lying between them. The CDR3 DNA is TGTGCCAGCAGCGTAGAACACAGCGGGGAGCTGTTTTTT. Translation gives CASSVEHSGELFF.

This chain links TRBV4-3 with TRBJ2-1, with TRBD2 identical over 7 bases. The V gene end was trimmed by 1 base and the J gene end by 9 bases; junction bases not matched to a gene: 12. Germline CDR1 and CDR2: LGHNA and YSLEER. This CDR3 has 16 residues. DNA for the CDR3: TGCGCCAGCAGCCAAGGTCAAGCGGGATATCTGGGTGAGCAGTTCTTC. Encoded protein: CASSQGQAGYLGEQFF.

This clone appeared once. This chain uses TRBV11-3 with TRBJ1-2, with 8 bases that match TRBD1. The CDR3 extends over 15 amino acids. With V trimmed by 4 bases and J by 3 bases, 7 bases remained unmatched. Germline CDR1 SGHNT, CDR2 YENEEA. CDR3 nucleotides: TGTGCCAGCAGCTCGCGACAGGGGTCTTACTATGGCTACACCTTC. Residues: CASSSRQGSYYGYTF.

This chain uses TRBV10-3 with TRBJ1-1; 8 bases are shared with TRBD1. J lost 2 bases, V lost 6 bases, and 5 bases had no gene match. This CDR3 region has 14 residues. Germline loops: CDR1 ENHRY, CDR2 SYGVKD. CDR3 DNA: TGTGCCATCAGGGGGGGACAGGATAACACTGAAGCTTTCTTT. It specifies CAIRGGQDNTEAFF.

There are a few counts of this clone. J is TRBJ1-1 and V is TRBV29-1; D perhaps matches TRBD1 (6 bases). The V end was cut by 7 bases, the J end by 2 bases, with 14 bases between. The CDR3 has 13 amino acids. Germline CDR1 SQVTM, CDR2 ANQGSEA. CDR3 coding DNA: TGCAGCGGCGTGACAGGAAGAAACACTGAAGCTTTCTTT. Protein sequence: CSGVTGRNTEAFF.

The table lists this clone with a count of one. The chain carries TRBV9 and TRBJ2-2; a weak D match, TRBD1 (5 bases). Germline-derived CDR1 and CDR2 are SGDLS and YYNGEE. Trimming stripped 0 bases from V and 7 bases from J, with 7 bases between. This CDR3 has 13 amino acids. The CDR3 reads CASSVEDNGELFF. In DNA, the CDR3 is TGTGCCAGCAGCGTAGAGGACAACGGGGAGCTGTTTTTT.

This sequence joins TRBV4-1 and TRBJ2-3, with D unresolved. The ends were cut back, 1 base at V and 1 base at J, with 3 bases in the middle. The V gene's germline CDR1 is MGHRA and CDR2 YSYEKL. The CDR3 covers 13 residues. CDR3 loop: CASSQAGTDTQYF. The CDR3 coding sequence is TGCGCCAGCAGCCAAGCGGGCACAGATACGCAGTATTTT.

The chain links TRBV4-1 to TRBJ2-3, with 11 positions matching TRBD1. Germline V lookup: CDR1 MGHRA, CDR2 YSYEKL. The CDR3 totals 14 residues. CDR3 sequence: CAGRGQGAADTQYF. The CDR3 DNA reads TGCGCAGGTCGAGGACAGGGGGCGGCAGATACGCAGTATTTT.

The chain joins TRBV5-1 to TRBJ2-3; unclear D gene. The CDR3 covers 15 residues. CDR1 SGHRS and CDR2 YFSETQ come from the germline V gene. Trimming pared 1 base from V and 2 bases from J, leaving 11 bases between. Written as DNA, the CDR3 is TGCGCCAGCAGCTTGTTTTTTAAGCCCACAGATACGCAGTATTTT. Its translation: CASSLFFKPTDTQYF.